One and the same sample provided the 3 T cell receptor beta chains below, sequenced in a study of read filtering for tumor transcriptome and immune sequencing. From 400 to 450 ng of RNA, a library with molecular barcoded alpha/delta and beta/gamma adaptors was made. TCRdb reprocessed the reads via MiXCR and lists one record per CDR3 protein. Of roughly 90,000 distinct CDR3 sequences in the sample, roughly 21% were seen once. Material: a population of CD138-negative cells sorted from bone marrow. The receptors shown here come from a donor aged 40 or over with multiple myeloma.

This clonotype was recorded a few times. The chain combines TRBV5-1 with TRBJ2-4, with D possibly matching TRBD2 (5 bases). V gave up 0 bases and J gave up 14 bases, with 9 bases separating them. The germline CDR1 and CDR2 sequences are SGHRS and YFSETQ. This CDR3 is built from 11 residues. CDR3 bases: TGCGCCAGCAGCTTGGACGGGGTCGAGTACTTC. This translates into CASSLDGVEYF.

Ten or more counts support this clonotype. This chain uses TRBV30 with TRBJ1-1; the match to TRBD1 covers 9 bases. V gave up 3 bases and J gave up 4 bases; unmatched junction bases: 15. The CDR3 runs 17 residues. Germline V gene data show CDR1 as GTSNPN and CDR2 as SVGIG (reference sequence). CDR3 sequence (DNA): TGTGCCTGGAGGGAACCTCGCTACAGGGGGCGCAGCACTGAAGCTTTCTTT. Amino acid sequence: CAWREPRYRGRSTEAFF.

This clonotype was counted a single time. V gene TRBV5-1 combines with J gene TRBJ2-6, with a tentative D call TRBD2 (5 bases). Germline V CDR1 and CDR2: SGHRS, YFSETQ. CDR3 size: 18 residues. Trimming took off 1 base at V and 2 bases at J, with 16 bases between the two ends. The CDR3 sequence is CASSLPGTSLTGANVLTF. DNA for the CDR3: TGCGCCAGCAGCTTGCCGGGAACCTCTCTTACTGGGGCCAACGTCCTGACTTTC.